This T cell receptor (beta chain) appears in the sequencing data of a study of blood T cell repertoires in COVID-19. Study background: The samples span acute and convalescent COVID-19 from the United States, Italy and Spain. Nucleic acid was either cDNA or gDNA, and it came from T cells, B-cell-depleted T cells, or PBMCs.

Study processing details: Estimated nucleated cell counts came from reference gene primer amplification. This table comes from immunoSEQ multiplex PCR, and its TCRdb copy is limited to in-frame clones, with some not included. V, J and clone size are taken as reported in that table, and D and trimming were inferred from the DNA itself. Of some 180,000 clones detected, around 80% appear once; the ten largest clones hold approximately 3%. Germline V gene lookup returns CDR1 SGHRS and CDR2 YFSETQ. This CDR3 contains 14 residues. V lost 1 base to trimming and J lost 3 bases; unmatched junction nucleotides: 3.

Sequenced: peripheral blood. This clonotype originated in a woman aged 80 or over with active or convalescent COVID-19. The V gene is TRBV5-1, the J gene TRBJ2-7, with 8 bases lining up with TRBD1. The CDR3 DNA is TGCGCCAGCAGCTTGCGACAGGGGATCTACGAGCAGTACTTC. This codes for CASSLRQGIYEQYF.